This T cell receptor (beta chain) was found in a study of T cells in Graves' hyperthyroidism and ophthalmopathy. General study points: It was a median around 6 months before onset that the model predicted ophthalmopathy. Ophthalmopathy was separated from stable hyperthyroidism by a 13 V-J model.

Investigators excluded patients with uncontrolled infection, other autoimmune disease, pregnancy or lactation. The V segment lost 6 bases and the J segment 4 bases; nucleotides outside the gene matches: 10. Germline V gene sequence: CDR1 SNHLY, CDR2 FYNNEI. The CDR3 length is 16 residues. The source material, RNA transcripts, was used to amplify TCR beta CDR3 regions. Using the HTBI primer set, a first-round RT-PCR was run on the TCR CDR3. In TCRdb, the multiplex PCR reads were re-called with MiXCR into one record per CDR3 protein. The sample shows approximately 700,000 distinct CDR3 sequences, about 45% of them seen only once. Notes on this clonotype: Its antigen remains unknown.

The chain has TRBV2 and TRBJ1-2, with 11 bases that match TRBD1. The sequence was collected from an adult man with Graves' disease, either hyperthyroidism or ophthalmopathy (not recorded which). The sequencing sample was made of peripheral blood or thyroid tissue (not recorded which). CDR3 in amino acids: CASRGGQGARGYGYTF. In DNA, the CDR3 is TGTGCCAGCAGAGGTGGACAGGGGGCGAGAGGCTATGGCTACACCTTC.